Below, 4 T cell receptor beta chains from the same sample are listed, as sequenced in a study of shared clonotypes between healthy human individuals. The method was immunoSEQ multiplex PCR; TCRdb's version includes in-frame clones alone and lacks a portion of them. The table includes more than 1.2 million clones, around 98.5% detected once. Sequenced material: naive CD4+ T cells sorted from blood. The subset denotes: CD45RA+ positively selected. These receptor sequences come from a man aged 25 to 45 in good health.

The V call is TRBV11-2, the J call TRBJ2-3; 7 bases agree with TRBD2. Losses at the gene ends were 4 bases for V and 3 bases for J; bases not matched to a gene: 10. This CDR3 contains 16 residues. From germline, CDR1 is SGHAT and CDR2 FQNNGV. CDR3 nucleotide sequence: TGTGCCAGCAGCTCCCCTGCGGGAGCAGGGACAGATACGCAGTATTTT. Protein sequence: CASSSPAGAGTDTQYF.

The V call is TRBV5-4, the J call TRBJ2-1, with a possible D match to TRBD1 (5 bases). The CDR3 is 14 amino acids. Germline V lookup: CDR1 SGHNT, CDR2 YYREEE (reference sequence). V lost 1 base, J lost 9 bases, and 14 bases lay in between. The CDR3 DNA sequence: TGTGCCAGCAGCTTGAGGACCCCAGGGTTTGAGCAGTTCTTC. It encodes CASSLRTPGFEQFF.

V and J are TRBV2 and TRBJ1-5; D might be TRBD1 (6 bases). Germline V CDR1 and CDR2: SNHLY, FYNNEI. The CDR3 consists of 12 residues. V was trimmed by 8 bases and J by 3 bases, leaving 8 bases between them. CDR3 bases: TGTGCCAGCCAGGGGTCCAATCAGCCCCAGCATTTT. This translates into CASQGSNQPQHF.

The J gene is TRBJ2-3, the V gene TRBV20-1; D is uncertain. Trimming removed 7 bases at V and 5 bases at J, with 10 bases between. This CDR3 is built from 11 residues. Germline CDR1 is DFQATT and CDR2 is SNEGSKA (reference sequence). In DNA, the CDR3 is TGCAGTGTTAGGTCTGGAGATACGCAGTATTTT. It is translated as CSVRSGDTQYF.